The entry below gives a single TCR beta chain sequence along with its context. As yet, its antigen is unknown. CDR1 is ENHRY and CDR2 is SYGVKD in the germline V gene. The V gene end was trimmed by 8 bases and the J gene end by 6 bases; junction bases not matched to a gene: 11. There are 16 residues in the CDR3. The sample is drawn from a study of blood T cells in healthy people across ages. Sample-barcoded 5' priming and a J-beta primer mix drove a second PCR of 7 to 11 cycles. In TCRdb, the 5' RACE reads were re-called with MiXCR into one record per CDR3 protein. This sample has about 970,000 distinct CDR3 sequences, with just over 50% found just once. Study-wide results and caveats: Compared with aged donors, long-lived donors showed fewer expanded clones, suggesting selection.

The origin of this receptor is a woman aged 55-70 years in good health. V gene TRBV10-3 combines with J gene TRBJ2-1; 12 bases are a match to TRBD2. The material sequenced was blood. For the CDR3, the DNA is TGTGCCATCTCGACTAGCGGGAGCTGGGCTTCCAATGAGCAGTTCTTC. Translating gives CAISTSGSWASNEQFF.